This T cell receptor (beta chain) was sequenced in a study of cytomegalovirus exposure and HLA in healthy donors. As for the study in general: Earlier work reported approximately 100 million unique TCR beta sequences from about 180 million T cells. General study points: Immune exposure information available was restricted to CMV serostatus.

The PCR employed 60 Vbeta primers together with 13 Jbeta primers. Assay: immunoSEQ multiplex PCR; the TCRdb copy retains only in-frame clones and omits some. The sample lists 90,000 to 100,000 clones, around 76% occurring once. The CDR3 sequence is 13 residues long. The V and J ends lost 7 bases and 1 base respectively, with 10 bases between them. CDR1 is SGHNT, CDR2 YYREEE, per germline (reference sequence). About this clone: The antigen is unknown.

This clonotype was sampled from a woman aged 55 to 70 in good health and CMV-seropositive. The chain joins TRBV5-4 to TRBJ2-3; a possible D gene is TRBD2 (7 bases). The sequencing sample was made of PBMCs. The CDR3, as DNA: TGTGCCAGCCGAGGGGGGGGCACAGATACGCAGTATTTT. It codes for CASRGGGTDTQYF.